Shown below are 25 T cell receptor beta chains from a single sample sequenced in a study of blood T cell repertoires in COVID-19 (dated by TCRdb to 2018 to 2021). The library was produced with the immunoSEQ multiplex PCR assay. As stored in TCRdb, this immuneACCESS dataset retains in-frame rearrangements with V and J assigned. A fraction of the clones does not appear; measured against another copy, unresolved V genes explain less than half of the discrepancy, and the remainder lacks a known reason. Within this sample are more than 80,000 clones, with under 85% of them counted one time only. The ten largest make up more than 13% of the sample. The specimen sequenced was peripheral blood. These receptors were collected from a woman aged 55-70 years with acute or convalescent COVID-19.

In nucleotides, the CDR3 is TGTGCCAGCAGCCCTCGGACTAGCGGGGACAGGTTCTTC. Amino acid sequence: CASSPRTSGDRFF. The chain has TRBV11-2 and TRBJ2-1; TRBD2 matches at 12 bases. The CDR3 loop spans 13 amino acids. CDR1 is SGHAT, CDR2 FQNNGV, per germline. After removal of 5 bases from V and 15 bases from J, the junction contained 8 bases not matched to a gene.

CDR3 amino acids: CASSLRGSQETQYF. DNA for the CDR3: TGTGCCAGCAGCTTACGGGGGAGCCAAGAGACCCAGTACTTC. The chain links TRBV11-1 to TRBJ2-5; D may be TRBD2 (6 bases). The CDR3 is made up of 14 amino acids. Deletions cut 2 bases from V and 1 base from J, with 8 bases between. In germline, CDR1 is SGHAT, CDR2 FQDESV (reference sequence).

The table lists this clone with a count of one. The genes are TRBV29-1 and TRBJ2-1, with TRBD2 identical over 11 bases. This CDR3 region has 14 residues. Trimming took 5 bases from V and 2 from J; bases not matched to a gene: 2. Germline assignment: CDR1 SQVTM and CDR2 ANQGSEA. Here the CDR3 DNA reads TGCAGCGTTTATAGCGGGGGGGCCTACAATGAGCAGTTCTTC. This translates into CSVYSGGAYNEQFF.

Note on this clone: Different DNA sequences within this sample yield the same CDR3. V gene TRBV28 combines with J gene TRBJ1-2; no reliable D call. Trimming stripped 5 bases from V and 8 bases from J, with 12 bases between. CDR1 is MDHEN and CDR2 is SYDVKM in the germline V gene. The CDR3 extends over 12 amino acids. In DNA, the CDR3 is TGTGCCAGCAGTCTCGAGGTAGGAGGCTACACCTTC. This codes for CASSLEVGGYTF.

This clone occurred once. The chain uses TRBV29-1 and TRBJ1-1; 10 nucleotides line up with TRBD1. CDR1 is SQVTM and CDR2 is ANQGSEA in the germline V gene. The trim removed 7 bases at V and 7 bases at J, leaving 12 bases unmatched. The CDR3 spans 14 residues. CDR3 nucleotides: TGCAGCGCTCAATCGGGACAGGGGTTGAGTGAAGCTTTCTTT. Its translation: CSAQSGQGLSEAFF.

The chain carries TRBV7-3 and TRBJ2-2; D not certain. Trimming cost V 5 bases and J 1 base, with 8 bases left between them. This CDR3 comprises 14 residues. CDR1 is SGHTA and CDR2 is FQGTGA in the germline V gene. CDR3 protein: CASSEDLNTGELFF. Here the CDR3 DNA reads TGTGCCAGCAGCGAAGACTTGAACACCGGGGAGCTGTTTTTT.

The CDR3 here is CASSLYGEGPEAFF. In DNA form, the CDR3 reads TGCGCCAGCAGCTTGTATGGGGAGGGCCCTGAAGCTTTCTTT. This sequence joins TRBV5-1 and TRBJ1-1; D is ambiguous. Trimming left V 1 base short and J 6 bases short, with 13 bases between. CDR1 and CDR2 from the germline V gene are SGHRS and YFSETQ. The CDR3 runs to 14 residues.

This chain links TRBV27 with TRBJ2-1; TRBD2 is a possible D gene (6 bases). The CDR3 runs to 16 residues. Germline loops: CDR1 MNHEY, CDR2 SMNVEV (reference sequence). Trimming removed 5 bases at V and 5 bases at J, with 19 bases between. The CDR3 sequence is CASSLVGTPGNNEQFF. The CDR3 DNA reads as TGTGCCAGCAGTCTGGTCGGGACTCCGGGCAACAATGAGCAGTTCTTC.

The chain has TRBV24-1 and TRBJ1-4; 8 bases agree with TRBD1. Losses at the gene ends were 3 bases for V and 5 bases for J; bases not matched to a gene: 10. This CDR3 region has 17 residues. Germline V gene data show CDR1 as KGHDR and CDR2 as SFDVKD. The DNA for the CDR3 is TGTGCCACCAGTGATGTACCAGTCGGACAGGGAAATGAAAAACTGTTTTTT. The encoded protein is CATSDVPVGQGNEKLFF.

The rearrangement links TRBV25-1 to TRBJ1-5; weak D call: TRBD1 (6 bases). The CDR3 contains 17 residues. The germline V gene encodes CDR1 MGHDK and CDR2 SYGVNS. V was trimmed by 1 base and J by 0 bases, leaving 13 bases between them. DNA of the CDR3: TGTGCCAGCAGTGAATGGGGACATTCAAATAGCAATCAGCCCCAGCATTTT. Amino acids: CASSEWGHSNSNQPQHF.

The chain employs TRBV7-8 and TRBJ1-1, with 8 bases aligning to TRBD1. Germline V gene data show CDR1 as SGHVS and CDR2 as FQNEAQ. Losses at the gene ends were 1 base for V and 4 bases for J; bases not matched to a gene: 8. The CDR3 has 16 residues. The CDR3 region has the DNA TGTGCCAGCAGCTTAGGCGGCAGGGGGCGTTCCACTGAAGCTTTCTTT. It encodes CASSLGGRGRSTEAFF.

The CDR3 here is CASSLGGDRGAGNTIYF. CDR3 sequence (DNA): TGTGCCAGCAGCTTGGGCGGGGACAGGGGCGCTGGAAACACCATATATTTT. J is TRBJ1-3 and V is TRBV5-4; 10 bases match TRBD1. This CDR3 has 17 amino acids. Germline values: CDR1 SGHNT, CDR2 YYREEE (reference sequence). V was pared by 0 bases and J by 2 bases, with 5 bases of the junction left unmatched.

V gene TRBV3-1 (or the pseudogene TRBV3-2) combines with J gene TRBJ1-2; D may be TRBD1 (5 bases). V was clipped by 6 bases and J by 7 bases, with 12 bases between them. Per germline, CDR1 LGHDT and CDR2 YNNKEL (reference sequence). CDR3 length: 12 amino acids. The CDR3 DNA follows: TGTGCCAGCAGACCGGGGGACGGTGGCTACACCTTC. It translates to CASRPGDGGYTF.

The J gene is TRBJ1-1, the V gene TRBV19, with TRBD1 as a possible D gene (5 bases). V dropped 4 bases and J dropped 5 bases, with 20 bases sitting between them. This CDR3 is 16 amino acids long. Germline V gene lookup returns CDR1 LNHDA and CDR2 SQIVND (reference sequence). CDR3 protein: CASSTPPGGGWTEAFF. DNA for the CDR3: TGTGCCAGTAGTACGCCTCCCGGGGGGGGATGGACTGAAGCTTTCTTT.

This chain's CDR3 is CASSPPTSMGRGEQYF. CDR3 DNA: TGTGCCAGCTCACCACCGACTAGCATGGGCCGGGGCGAGCAGTACTTC. This rearrangement joins TRBV18 to TRBJ2-7; 7 nucleotides align to TRBD2. The junction had 11 bases not matched to a gene; V was cut back by 0 bases and J by 6 bases. The CDR3 totals 16 residues. Per the germline V gene, CDR1 is KGHSH and CDR2 is LQKENI. The complete variable domain, with remaining parts taken from reference TRBV18 and TRBJ2-7, reads NAGVMQNPRHLVRRRGQEARLRCSPMKGHSHVYWYRQLPEEGLKFMVYLQKENIIDESGMPKERFSAEFPKEGPSILRIQQVVRGDSAAYFCASSPPTSMGRGEQYFGPGTRLTVT.

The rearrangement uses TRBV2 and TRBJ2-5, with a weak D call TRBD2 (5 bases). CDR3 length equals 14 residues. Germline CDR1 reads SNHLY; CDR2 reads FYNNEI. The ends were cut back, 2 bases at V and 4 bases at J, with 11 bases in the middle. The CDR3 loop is CASSEIGEGETQYF. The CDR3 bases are TGTGCCAGCAGTGAAATCGGGGAAGGAGAGACCCAGTACTTC. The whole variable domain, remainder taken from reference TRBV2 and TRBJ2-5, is EPEVTQTPSHQVTQMGQEVILRCVPISNHLYFYWYRQILGQKVEFLVSFYNNEISEKSEIFDDQFSVERPDGSNFTLKIRSTKLEDSAMYFCASSEIGEGETQYFGPGTRLLVL.

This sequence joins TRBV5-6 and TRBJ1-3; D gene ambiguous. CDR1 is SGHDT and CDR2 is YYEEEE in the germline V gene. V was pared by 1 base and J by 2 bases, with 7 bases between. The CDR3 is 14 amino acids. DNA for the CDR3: TGTGCCAGCAGCTTGTACGCGACTGGAAACACCATATATTTT. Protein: CASSLYATGNTIYF.

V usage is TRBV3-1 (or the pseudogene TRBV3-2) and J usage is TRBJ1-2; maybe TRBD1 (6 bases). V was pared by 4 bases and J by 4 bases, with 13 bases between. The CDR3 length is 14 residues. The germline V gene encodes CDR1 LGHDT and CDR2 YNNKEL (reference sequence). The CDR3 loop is CASSPSTGSYGYTF. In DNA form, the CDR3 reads TGTGCCAGCAGCCCCTCGACAGGTAGCTATGGCTACACCTTC.

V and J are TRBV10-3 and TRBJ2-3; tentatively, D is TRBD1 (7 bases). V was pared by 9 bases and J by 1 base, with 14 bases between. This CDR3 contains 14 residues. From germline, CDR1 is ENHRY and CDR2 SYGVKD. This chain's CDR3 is CAIGGGTRTDTQYF. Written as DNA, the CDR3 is TGTGCCATAGGGGGCGGGACCCGCACAGATACGCAGTATTTT.

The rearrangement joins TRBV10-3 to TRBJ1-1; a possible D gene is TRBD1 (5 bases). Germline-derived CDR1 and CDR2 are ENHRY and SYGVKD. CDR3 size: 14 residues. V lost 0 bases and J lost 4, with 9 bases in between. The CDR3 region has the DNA TGTGCCATCAGTGAGTCTCGGGGGAGCACTGAAGCTTTCTTT. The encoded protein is CAISESRGSTEAFF.

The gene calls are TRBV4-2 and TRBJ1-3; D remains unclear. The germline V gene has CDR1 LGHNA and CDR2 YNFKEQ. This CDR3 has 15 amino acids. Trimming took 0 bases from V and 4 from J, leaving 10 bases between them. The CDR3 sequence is CASSQDGGPGNTIYF. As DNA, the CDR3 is TGTGCCAGCAGCCAAGACGGAGGACCAGGAAACACCATATATTTT.

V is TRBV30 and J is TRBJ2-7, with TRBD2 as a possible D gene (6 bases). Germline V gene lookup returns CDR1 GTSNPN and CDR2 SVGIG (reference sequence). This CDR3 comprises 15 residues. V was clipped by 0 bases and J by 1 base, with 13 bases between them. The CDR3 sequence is CAWSVTLARSYEQYF. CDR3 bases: TGTGCCTGGAGTGTAACGCTAGCGAGATCCTACGAGCAGTACTTC.

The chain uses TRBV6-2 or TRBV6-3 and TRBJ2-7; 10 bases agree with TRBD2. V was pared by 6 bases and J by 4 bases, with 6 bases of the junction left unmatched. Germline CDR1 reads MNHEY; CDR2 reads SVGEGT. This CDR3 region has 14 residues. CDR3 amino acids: CASSSTSGYYEQYF. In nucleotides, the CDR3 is TGTGCCAGCAGCTCGACTAGCGGGTATTACGAGCAGTACTTC.

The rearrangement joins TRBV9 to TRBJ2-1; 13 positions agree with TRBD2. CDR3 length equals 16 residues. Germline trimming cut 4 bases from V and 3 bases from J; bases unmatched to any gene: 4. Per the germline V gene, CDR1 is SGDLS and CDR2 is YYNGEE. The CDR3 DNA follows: TGTGCCAGCAGCAGGACTAGCGGGAGTCTCTACAATGAGCAGTTCTTC. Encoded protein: CASSRTSGSLYNEQFF.

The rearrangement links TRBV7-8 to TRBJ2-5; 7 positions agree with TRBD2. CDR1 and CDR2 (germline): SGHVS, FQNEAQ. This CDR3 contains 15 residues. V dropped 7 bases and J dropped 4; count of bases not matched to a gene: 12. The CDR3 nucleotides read TGTGCCAGCACCTTGATGGGAGGGCAGGGAGAGACCCAGTACTTC. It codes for CASTLMGGQGETQYF.